These 30 T cell receptor beta chains originate from one sample sequenced in a study of control samples from healthy donors and cancer patients. The table came from immunoSEQ multiplex PCR; TCRdb's copy has only in-frame clones and leaves some out. The top ten hold 7.5% to 8.5% of the sample, which has about 160,000 clones, about 94% seen once. The specimen sequenced was blood. All receptors derive from a woman in her forties in good health.

This sequence joins TRBV11-3 and TRBJ1-1; the match to TRBD1 covers 8 bases. Germline lookup yields CDR1 SGHNT and CDR2 YENEEA. The CDR3 loop spans 13 amino acids. J lost 7 bases, V lost 5 bases, and 6 bases had no gene match. CDR3 DNA: TGTGCCAGCAGCCGAGGGACAGGAGATGAAGCTTTCTTT. Protein sequence: CASSRGTGDEAFF.

This sequence joins TRBV15 and TRBJ2-5; 11 nucleotides line up with TRBD2. This CDR3 contains 17 residues. J was trimmed by 2 bases and V by 1 base; bases with no gene match: 6. Germline CDR1 and CDR2: LNHNV and YYDKDF (reference sequence). The CDR3 reads CATSRVGSGRGQETQYF. The CDR3 region has the DNA TGTGCCACCAGCAGAGTAGGTAGCGGGAGGGGGCAAGAGACCCAGTACTTC. The full variable domain, completed using reference TRBV15 and TRBJ2-5, is DAMVIQNPRYQVTQFGKPVTLSCSQTLNHNVMYWYQQKSSQAPKLLFHYYDKDFNNEADTPDNFQSRRPNTSFCFLDIRSPGLGDTAMYLCATSRVGSGRGQETQYFGPGTRLLVL.

Note on this clone: Other DNA sequences in this specimen translate into the identical CDR3. The chain is built from TRBV5-6 and TRBJ1-5; D is unresolved. Trimming removed 4 bases from V and 4 bases from J, with 9 bases in between. The length of the CDR3 is 13 residues. Germline CDR1 and CDR2: SGHDT and YYEEEE. The CDR3 DNA sequence: TGTGCCAGCAGCAGACGGGGTAATCAGCCCCAGCATTTT. Protein sequence: CASSRRGNQPQHF. Full variable domain (remainder filled in from reference TRBV5-6 and TRBJ1-5): DAGVTQSPTHLIKTRGQQVTLRCSPKSGHDTVSWYQQALGQGPQFIFQYYEEEERQRGNFPDRFSGHQFPNYSSELNVNALLLGDSALYLCASSRRGNQPQHFGDGTRLSIL.

J is TRBJ1-1 and V is TRBV7-2; no firm D call. CDR3 length: 11 amino acids. Per the germline V gene, CDR1 is SGHTA and CDR2 is FQGNSA. The V end was cut by 5 bases, the J end by 3 bases, with 4 bases between. The CDR3 loop reads CASSLYTEAFF. CDR3 nucleotides: TGTGCCAGCAGCCTCTACACTGAAGCTTTCTTT.

The chain uses TRBV10-2 and TRBJ1-5, with D uncertain. The V gene's germline CDR1 is WSHSY and CDR2 SAAADI. The CDR3 spans 14 residues. V shed 3 bases and J shed 6 bases, with 12 bases lying between them. CDR3 loop: CASSEEGLGQPQHF. The CDR3 DNA follows: TGCGCCAGCAGTGAAGAAGGGCTGGGTCAGCCCCAGCATTTT.

This chain uses TRBV5-1 with TRBJ1-3, with D possibly TRBD1 on 6 matching bases. Trimming removed 0 bases from V and 0 bases from J, with 10 bases in between. The CDR3 is 16 amino acids. Per germline, CDR1 SGHRS and CDR2 YFSETQ. The CDR3 DNA is TGCGCCAGCAGCTTGGGGACAGCCAGCTCTGGAAACACCATATATTTT. It encodes CASSLGTASSGNTIYF. Drawing the rest from reference TRBV5-1 and TRBJ1-3, the complete variable domain is KAGVTQTPRYLIKTRGQQVTLSCSPISGHRSVSWYQQTPGQGLQFLFEYFSETQRNKGNFPGRFSGRQFSNSRSEMNVSTLELGDSALYLCASSLGTASSGNTIYFGEGSWLTVV.

This chain uses TRBV7-2 with TRBJ1-2; 8 bases align to TRBD1. Germline CDR1 is SGHTA and CDR2 is FQGNSA. V shed 4 bases and J 1 base; nucleotides not matched to a gene: 8. CDR3 size: 16 residues. The CDR3 here is CASSSYRTGLNYGYTF. The CDR3 DNA is TGTGCCAGCAGCTCTTATCGGACAGGGCTTAACTATGGCTACACCTTC.

The gene calls are TRBV25-1 and TRBJ2-5; TRBD2 might be the D (6 bases). Deletions cut 4 bases from V and 4 bases from J, with 7 bases between. CDR3 length: 12 amino acids. CDR1 and CDR2 (germline): MGHDK, SYGVNS. CDR3 sequence: CASSVGGETQYF. In nucleotides, the CDR3 is TGTGCCAGCAGTGTGGGGGGAGAGACCCAGTACTTC.

V is TRBV7-3 and J is TRBJ2-3, with 7 bases fitting TRBD2. The CDR3 sequence is 16 residues long. Germline values: CDR1 SGHTA, CDR2 FQGTGA. The V gene end was trimmed by 4 bases and the J gene end by 5 bases; junction bases not matched to a gene: 12. CDR3 protein: CASSSIQSGVGDTQYF. In nucleotides, the CDR3 is TGTGCCAGCAGCTCCATTCAGAGCGGGGTTGGAGATACGCAGTATTTT.

The CDR3: CASSVRTGHNQPQHF. The CDR3, as DNA: TGTGCCAGCAGTGTGAGGACAGGGCACAATCAGCCCCAGCATTTT. This chain connects TRBV2 to TRBJ1-5, with 8 bases identical to TRBD1. Germline CDR1 reads SNHLY; CDR2 reads FYNNEI. This CDR3 is built from 15 residues. The V segment lost 4 bases and the J segment 3 bases; nucleotides outside the gene matches: 5.

The chain has TRBV7-2 and TRBJ2-5; D is ambiguous. Germline lookup yields CDR1 SGHTA and CDR2 FQGNSA. The CDR3 spans 11 residues. Trimming took 1 base from V and 7 from J, leaving 4 bases between them. The CDR3 loop reads CASSLDRTQYF. Written as DNA, the CDR3 is TGTGCCAGCAGCTTAGACCGGACCCAGTACTTC.

This chain links TRBV7-8 with TRBJ2-7; 8 nucleotides agree with TRBD1. Germline V gene data show CDR1 as SGHVS and CDR2 as FQNEAQ. The CDR3 is 15 amino acids. Germline trimming cut 5 bases from V and 3 bases from J; bases unmatched to any gene: 9. The CDR3 DNA is TGTGCCAGCAGCGAAGGTTCCGGGACAGGCTACGAGCAGTACTTC. Translated, it gives CASSEGSGTGYEQYF. The full variable domain, rest sourced from reference TRBV7-8 and TRBJ2-7, is GAGVSQSPRYKVAKRGQDVALRCDPISGHVSLFWYQQALGQGPEFLTYFQNEAQLDKSGLPSDRFFAERPEGSVSTLKIQRTQQEDSAVYLCASSEGSGTGYEQYFGPGTRLTVT.

This chain uses TRBV4-1 with TRBJ2-7, with TRBD2 matching over 12 bases. The ends lost 6 bases at V and 0 bases at J; junction bases unmatched: 9. Per germline, CDR1 MGHRA and CDR2 YSYEKL. This CDR3 comprises 17 residues. The DNA of the CDR3 is TGCGCCAGCAGTCCGACTAGCGGGAGCCCAAGCTCCTACGAGCAGTACTTC. It is translated as CASSPTSGSPSSYEQYF.

This clone occurred a few times. This chain joins TRBV2 and TRBJ2-2; no reliable D call. Germline-derived CDR1 and CDR2 are SNHLY and FYNNEI. The CDR3 consists of 14 residues. V was cut by 6 bases and J by 5 bases, with 13 bases left in between. This CDR3 reads CASRRTERTGELFF. As DNA, the CDR3 is TGTGCCAGCAGAAGGACCGAGAGAACCGGGGAGCTGTTTTTT.

The V gene is TRBV6-2 or TRBV6-3, the J gene TRBJ2-2; D is possibly TRBD2 (5 bases). The germline CDR1 and CDR2 sequences are MNHEY and SVGEGT. The ends were cut back, 5 bases at V and 4 bases at J, with 20 bases in the middle. This CDR3 contains 17 residues. The CDR3 coding sequence is TGTGCCAGCAGTCATTCGCGGGTTGACGGGCGCACCGGGGAGCTGTTTTTT. As protein: CASSHSRVDGRTGELFF.

Details on this clone: A junction end diverges from the germline sequence, so it may reflect a read error. The V call is TRBV9, the J call TRBJ1-2; D ambiguous. Germline V lookup: CDR1 SGDLS, CDR2 YYNGEE. The CDR3 totals 9 residues. Written as DNA, the CDR3 is TGTGCCAGCGGCCCCGGACCCTACTTC. Translated: CASGPGPYF. Together with reference TRBV9 and TRBJ1-2, the CDR3 gives the full variable domain: DSGVTQTPKHLITATGQRVTLRCSPRSGDLSVYWYQQSLDQGLQFLIQYYNGEERAKGNILERFSAQQFPDLHSELNLSSLELGDSALYFCASGPGPYFGSGTRLTVV.

The genes are TRBV7-8 and TRBJ2-7, with 7 bases that match TRBD2. The germline CDR1 and CDR2 sequences are SGHVS and FQNEAQ. This CDR3 contains 14 residues. V lost 2 bases to trimming and J lost 0 bases; unmatched junction nucleotides: 1. The CDR3 bases are TGTGCCAGCAGCTTATCTAGCGGCTCCTACGAGCAGTACTTC. Protein product: CASSLSSGSYEQYF.

V usage is TRBV29-1 and J usage is TRBJ2-5; D not certain. The CDR3 is 11 amino acids. V was clipped by 3 bases and J by 5 bases, with 7 bases between them. Germline V CDR1 and CDR2: SQVTM, ANQGSEA. The CDR3 reads CSVESSETQYF. For the CDR3, the DNA is TGCAGCGTTGAGTCATCGGAGACCCAGTACTTC.

J is TRBJ2-2 and V is TRBV7-9; no definite D call. The V end was cut by 2 bases, the J end by 4 bases, with 14 bases between. Per germline, CDR1 SEHNR and CDR2 FQNEAQ (reference sequence). This CDR3 comprises 16 residues. CDR3 protein: CASSLTRGWSTGELFF. CDR3 in DNA: TGTGCCAGCAGCTTAACTCGCGGTTGGAGCACCGGGGAGCTGTTTTTT.

CDR3 DNA sequence: TGTGCCAGCAGCGCCCCCCCGCAGAACTATGGCTACACCTTC. It codes for CASSAPPQNYGYTF. The V gene is TRBV7-9, the J gene TRBJ1-2; D call uncertain. The CDR3 length is 14 residues. Trimming pared 5 bases from V and 2 bases from J, leaving 12 bases between. Looked up from germline, CDR1 is SEHNR and CDR2 is FQNEAQ (reference sequence).

The V call is TRBV6-2 or TRBV6-3, the J call TRBJ1-5; D call uncertain. CDR3 length: 13 amino acids. V was pared by 4 bases and J by 5 bases, with 9 bases between. CDR1 is MNHEY, CDR2 SVGEGT, per germline. CDR3 sequence: CASSWAVDQPQHF. CDR3 DNA: TGTGCCAGCAGTTGGGCGGTGGATCAGCCCCAGCATTTT.

The gene calls are TRBV12-5 and TRBJ1-1; weak D call: TRBD1 (5 bases). CDR1 and CDR2 from the germline V gene are LGHNT and FRNRAP. There are 13 residues in the CDR3. The V end lost 6 bases, the J end lost 3 bases, and 11 bases lay between the germline ends. In DNA form, the CDR3 reads TGTGCTAGTGGGGAGGGGCGCGACACTGAAGCTTTCTTT. This encodes CASGEGRDTEAFF.

A single count supports this clone. The chain employs TRBV7-2 and TRBJ1-4, with TRBD1 matching over 7 bases. The V gene end was trimmed by 5 bases and the J gene end by 5 bases; junction bases not matched to a gene: 8. The CDR3 extends over 15 amino acids. Germline V gene sequence: CDR1 SGHTA, CDR2 FQGNSA. CDR3 bases: TGTGCCAGCAGCGACCAGACAGGGCAGAATGAAAAACTGTTTTTT. As protein: CASSDQTGQNEKLFF.

The gene calls are TRBV9 and TRBJ2-1; D possibly corresponds to TRBD2 (7 bases). CDR3 length equals 14 residues. Germline V lookup: CDR1 SGDLS, CDR2 YYNGEE. Trimming removed 2 bases at V and 8 bases at J, with 14 bases between. The CDR3: CASSVTWGGDEQFF. As DNA, the CDR3 is TGTGCCAGCAGCGTCACCTGGGGGGGCGATGAGCAGTTCTTC.

The sample holds one count of this clone. This rearrangement joins TRBV28 to TRBJ1-1; possible D gene TRBD1, 5 bases. Trimming took 5 bases from V and 1 from J, leaving 8 bases between them. This CDR3 is built from 13 residues. Germline V gene sequence: CDR1 MDHEN, CDR2 SYDVKM. In DNA, the CDR3 is TGTGCCAGCAGTGGGACGGAGAACACTGAAGCTTTCTTT. Protein sequence: CASSGTENTEAFF. Complete variable domain (other parts from reference TRBV28 and TRBJ1-1): DVKVTQSSRYLVKRTGEKVFLECVQDMDHENMFWYRQDPGLGLRLIYFSYDVKMKEKGDIPEGYSVSREKKERFSLILESASTNQTSMYLCASSGTENTEAFFGQGTRLTVV.

This sequence joins TRBV2 and TRBJ2-7, with a possible D match to TRBD1 (6 bases). This CDR3 is built from 14 residues. Germline V CDR1 and CDR2: SNHLY, FYNNEI. The V gene lost 7 bases and the J gene lost 4 bases, with 17 bases spanning the gap. CDR3 amino acids: CASNDGRGFYEQYF. As DNA, the CDR3 is TGTGCCAGCAACGATGGAAGGGGGTTTTACGAGCAGTACTTC.

This chain links TRBV6-1 with TRBJ2-7, with 9 bases aligning to TRBD1. The J segment lost 3 bases and the V segment lost 4 bases, leaving 16 bases of the junction unmatched. The CDR3 runs to 18 residues. CDR1 and CDR2 (germline): MNHNS, SASEGT. The CDR3 DNA is TGTGCCAGCAGTGGCAAACAGGGGGCGCGGGTCGGGAGCTACGAGCAGTACTTC. Translating it yields CASSGKQGARVGSYEQYF.

This clone was observed a single time. J is TRBJ1-1 and V is TRBV28, with 9 bases matching TRBD1. The CDR3 sequence is 15 residues long. The V gene's germline CDR1 is MDHEN and CDR2 SYDVKM. Trimming took 6 bases from V and 3 from J; bases not matched to a gene: 8. CDR3 bases: TGTGCCAGCAGCCCAAGGGGACAGGGTTACACTGAAGCTTTCTTT. This codes for CASSPRGQGYTEAFF.

V gene TRBV5-4 combines with J gene TRBJ2-5; D perhaps matches TRBD1 (6 bases). Trimming left V 5 bases short and J 5 bases short, with 13 bases between. CDR3 length: 13 amino acids. Germline CDR1 reads SGHNT; CDR2 reads YYREEE (reference sequence). The CDR3: CASRGAGVETQYF. CDR3 nucleotides: TGTGCCAGCAGGGGGGCTGGGGTTGAGACCCAGTACTTC.

The chain is built from TRBV5-1 and TRBJ1-2; D gene unclear. CDR1 is SGHRS, CDR2 YFSETQ, per germline. The CDR3 runs 15 residues. V lost 0 bases and J 0 bases, leaving 9 bases between the germline ends. CDR3 residues: CASSLANRANYGYTF. Written as DNA, the CDR3 is TGCGCCAGCAGCTTGGCCAACCGGGCTAACTATGGCTACACCTTC.